These 32 T cell receptor beta chains came from one sample sequenced in a study of cytomegalovirus exposure and HLA in healthy donors. Assay: immunoSEQ multiplex PCR; the TCRdb copy retains only in-frame clones and omits some. Seen here are about 88,000 clones, about four fifths observed once, and the top ten hold around 10%. What was sequenced was PBMCs. The receptors stem from a woman aged 18-29 years in good health and CMV-seropositive.

The V call is TRBV5-1, the J call TRBJ1-6, with TRBD1 matching over 9 bases. The CDR3 contains 16 residues. V was clipped by 2 bases and J by 10 bases; unmatched bases: 10. Germline V gene lookup returns CDR1 SGHRS and CDR2 YFSETQ. The chain's CDR3 is CASSFFVRTGDSPLHF. The CDR3 bases are TGCGCCAGCAGCTTTTTCGTTCGGACAGGGGACTCACCCCTCCACTTT.

The CDR3 nucleotides read TGTGCCAGCAGCGTAGCCAGGGGAGGGGAAAATGAGCAGTTCTTC. Protein sequence: CASSVARGGENEQFF. The chain recombines TRBV9 with TRBJ2-1; TRBD2 might be the D (7 bases). CDR3 length equals 15 residues. CDR1 and CDR2 from the germline V gene are SGDLS and YYNGEE. Trimming cost V 0 bases and J 7 bases, with 14 bases left between them.

Only a few counts were recorded for this clone. The chain is built from TRBV7-2 and TRBJ2-7, with D perhaps matching TRBD2 (6 bases). Germline V gene sequence: CDR1 SGHTA, CDR2 FQGNSA. This CDR3 has 15 residues. Trimming left V 5 bases short and J 2 bases short, with 16 bases between. CDR3 nucleotides: TGTGCCAGCAGCAGTTCATCTAGCGACGCCTACGAGCAGTACTTC. It codes for CASSSSSSDAYEQYF.

CDR3 sequence: CASSQASIRVSVEKLFF. Here the CDR3 DNA reads TGCGCCAGCAGCCAAGCCTCAATCCGGGTCTCCGTTGAAAAACTGTTTTTT. The J gene is TRBJ1-4, the V gene TRBV4-3; no definite D call. CDR3 size: 17 residues. Trimming shortened V by 1 base and J by 7 bases, and 19 bases separated the two germline ends. The germline CDR1 and CDR2 sequences are LGHNA and YSLEER.

This chain uses TRBV19 with TRBJ1-2; 7 nucleotides align to TRBD1. Trimming removed 6 bases from V and 4 bases from J; junction bases left unmatched: 11. This CDR3 has 15 amino acids. The germline V gene encodes CDR1 LNHDA and CDR2 SQIVND (reference sequence). Here the CDR3 reads CASRLDRDRTYGYTF. The CDR3 coding sequence is TGTGCCAGTAGGTTAGACCGGGACAGAACCTATGGCTACACCTTC.

This chain connects TRBV11-2 to TRBJ1-2; D uncertain. V shed 4 bases and J shed 4 bases, with 16 bases lying between them. This CDR3 contains 15 residues. Germline V gene sequence: CDR1 SGHAT, CDR2 FQNNGV. In DNA form, the CDR3 reads TGTGCCAGCAGCTCCGGGAGAAGCCTGACCTATGGCTACACCTTC. It translates to CASSSGRSLTYGYTF. The entire variable domain, with the rest obtained from reference TRBV11-2 and TRBJ1-2, is as follows: EAGVAQSPRYKIIEKRQSVAFWCNPISGHATLYWYQQILGQGPKLLIQFQNNGVVDDSQLPKDRFSAERLKGVDSTLKIQPAKLEDSAVYLCASSSGRSLTYGYTFGSGTRLTVV.

The rearrangement joins TRBV7-9 to TRBJ2-3; 7 positions agree with TRBD2. Germline V lookup: CDR1 SEHNR, CDR2 FQNEAQ (reference sequence). V lost 3 bases, J lost 4 bases, and 4 bases stayed unmatched. This CDR3 has 14 residues. CDR3 nucleotide sequence: TGTGCCAGCAGCTTTGCGGGGGTGGCAGATACGCAGTATTTT. Amino acids: CASSFAGVADTQYF.

Only a few counts were recorded for this clone. V gene TRBV29-1 combines with J gene TRBJ1-1, with 8 bases aligning to TRBD1. Germline CDR1 reads SQVTM; CDR2 reads ANQGSEA. The CDR3 covers 12 residues. The junction had 2 bases not matched to a gene; V was cut back by 7 bases and J by 1 base. CDR3 bases: TGCAGCGGGGGGACAGGGAACACTGAAGCTTTCTTT. Its translation is CSGGTGNTEAFF.

The V and J genes are TRBV7-2 and TRBJ2-2; TRBD2 aligns across 11 bases. The CDR3 contains 16 residues. V was pared by 2 bases and J by 4 bases, with 3 bases of the junction left unmatched. From germline, CDR1 is SGHTA and CDR2 FQGNSA. CDR3 residues: CASSLLAGGSTGELFF. The CDR3 DNA reads TGTGCCAGCAGCTTACTAGCGGGGGGTTCCACCGGGGAGCTGTTTTTT.

The chain uses TRBV7-6 and TRBJ2-5; 8 positions agree with TRBD2. Unmatched junction bases numbered 6, after V lost 4 bases and J lost 5 bases. This CDR3 spans 14 amino acids. The V gene's germline CDR1 is SGHVS and CDR2 FNYEAQ. In DNA form, the CDR3 reads TGTGCCAGCAGCTCCACCGGGACTAGGGAGACCCAGTACTTC. Translating gives CASSSTGTRETQYF.

The chain has TRBV10-3 and TRBJ1-2; 8 nucleotides line up with TRBD1. The CDR3 spans 15 residues. Germline V lookup: CDR1 ENHRY, CDR2 SYGVKD. Trimming took 5 bases from V and 4 from J; bases not matched to a gene: 9. CDR3 nucleotides: TGTGCCATCAGTCCAGGACAGGGATTGGCCTATGGCTACACCTTC. Translated, it gives CAISPGQGLAYGYTF.

Here the CDR3 reads CASSRSGVNTDTQYF. CDR3 nucleotides: TGTGCCAGCAGTAGGAGCGGGGTTAACACAGATACGCAGTATTTT. This sequence joins TRBV28 and TRBJ2-3, with TRBD2 matching over 7 bases. After removal of 5 bases from V and 2 bases from J, the junction contained 7 bases not matched to a gene. The CDR3 contains 15 residues. The germline V gene has CDR1 MDHEN and CDR2 SYDVKM.

V gene TRBV5-1 combines with J gene TRBJ1-1; D is perhaps TRBD1 (6 bases). Deletions cut 4 bases from V and 9 bases from J, with 16 bases between. CDR3 length equals 13 residues. The germline CDR1 and CDR2 sequences are SGHRS and YFSETQ. For the CDR3, the DNA is TGCGCCAGCAGCCCACAGGGTGGGGGTCAAGCTTTCTTT. Translated, it gives CASSPQGGGQAFF.

The chain carries TRBV7-8 and TRBJ2-3; 8 positions agree with TRBD2. From germline, CDR1 is SGHVS and CDR2 FQNEAQ. The CDR3 is 16 amino acids. The trim removed 2 bases at V and 4 bases at J, leaving 8 bases unmatched. The CDR3 loop is CASSLLGHGGADTQYF. CDR3 coding DNA: TGTGCCAGCAGCTTATTGGGTCACGGGGGGGCAGATACGCAGTATTTT.

The CDR3 protein is CAAGTGAGNTIYF. The CDR3 region has the DNA TGTGCCGCAGGGACAGGGGCTGGAAACACCATATATTTT. The chain uses TRBV2 and TRBJ1-3; 10 bases align to TRBD1. The CDR3 spans 13 residues. The V segment lost 11 bases and the J segment 2 bases; nucleotides outside the gene matches: 3. Germline values: CDR1 SNHLY, CDR2 FYNNEI.

J is TRBJ2-7 and V is TRBV9; 10 nucleotides match TRBD1. The CDR3 spans 15 residues. Germline assignment: CDR1 SGDLS and CDR2 YYNGEE. Trimming at V came to 3 bases and at J to 3 bases, leaving 6 bases not matched to a gene. The CDR3 loop reads CASSADGQGVYEQYF. DNA for the CDR3: TGTGCCAGCAGCGCCGACGGACAGGGGGTCTACGAGCAGTACTTC.

This clone is termed medium-sized. The V gene is TRBV27, the J gene TRBJ2-2; 13 nucleotides align to TRBD2. The germline V gene has CDR1 MNHEY and CDR2 SMNVEV (reference sequence). Unmatched junction bases numbered 7, after V lost 6 bases and J lost 6 bases. This CDR3 region has 16 residues. The CDR3 here is CASRPTGTSGAGELFF. The CDR3 DNA reads as TGTGCCAGCAGACCAACCGGGACTAGCGGGGCCGGGGAGCTGTTTTTT.

In its sample, this clone was seen a few times. Here the CDR3 DNA reads TGTGCCAGTAGTATAGGACCGGGCATTCAGTACTTC. Translating gives CASSIGPGIQYF. The V and J genes are TRBV19 and TRBJ2-4; D gene uncertain. Germline V CDR1 and CDR2: LNHDA, SQIVND (reference sequence). This CDR3 comprises 12 residues. Trimming took off 1 base at V and 9 bases at J, with 7 bases between the two ends.

V and J are TRBV5-1 and TRBJ1-5, with TRBD1 matching 7 bases. The length of the CDR3 is 16 residues. The V segment lost 7 bases and the J segment 0 bases; nucleotides outside the gene matches: 10. Germline loops: CDR1 SGHRS, CDR2 YFSETQ. CDR3 in amino acids: CASQTGDKYSNQPQHF. DNA for the CDR3: TGCGCCAGCCAAACAGGGGATAAGTATAGCAATCAGCCCCAGCATTTT.

The J gene is TRBJ1-4, the V gene TRBV5-8; D is unclear. This CDR3 is 16 amino acids long. Trimming removed 1 base at V and 8 bases at J, with 18 bases between. Germline-derived CDR1 and CDR2 are SGHTS and YDEGEE. The CDR3, as DNA: TGTGCCAGCAGCTTGCCTGGTTCGGGAGAGGACGAAAAACTGTTTTTT. Translating it yields CASSLPGSGEDEKLFF.

The V and J genes are TRBV6-5 and TRBJ1-4, with D unclear. Trimming took 0 bases from V and 10 from J, leaving 9 bases between them. The CDR3 has 13 residues. Germline V gene sequence: CDR1 MNHEY, CDR2 SVGAGI. CDR3 nucleotides: TGTGCCAGCAGTTACTCGAGCCGCCCAAAACTGTTTTTT. It is translated as CASSYSSRPKLFF.

The chain carries TRBV5-1 and TRBJ1-4; D ambiguous. Looked up from germline, CDR1 is SGHRS and CDR2 is YFSETQ. Trimming removed 1 base from V and 4 bases from J, with 14 bases in between. CDR3 length: 16 amino acids. DNA of the CDR3: TGCGCCAGCAGCTTGTCTCCGGGAATCGGTAATGAAAAACTGTTTTTT. Translation: CASSLSPGIGNEKLFF.

A single count supports this clone. The chain employs TRBV7-2 and TRBJ1-5; a weak D match, TRBD1 (6 bases). This CDR3 region has 14 residues. Trimming shortened V by 8 bases and J by 2 bases, and 13 bases separated the two germline ends. Germline V CDR1 and CDR2: SGHTA, FQGNSA. The CDR3 loop is CASSTGTGNQPQHF. The CDR3, as DNA: TGTGCCAGCTCCACAGGGACGGGCAATCAGCCCCAGCATTTT.

The rearrangement joins TRBV6-5 to TRBJ2-7; 11 bases fit TRBD2. The germline CDR1 and CDR2 sequences are MNHEY and SVGAGI. This CDR3 is 15 amino acids long. Trimming cost V 5 bases and J 0 bases; bases outside gene matches: 3. The CDR3: CASSLTSGVSYEQYF. The CDR3 bases are TGTGCCAGCAGTCTGACTAGCGGGGTCTCCTACGAGCAGTACTTC.

This clone was recorded once. J is TRBJ1-1 and V is TRBV28, with 7 positions matching TRBD1. Germline CDR1 MDHEN, CDR2 SYDVKM. There are 14 residues in the CDR3. V shed 6 bases and J 5 bases; nucleotides not matched to a gene: 9. CDR3 nucleotide sequence: TGTGCCAGCAGCCTAAGTGACAGGGTAACTGAAGCTTTCTTT. Translated: CASSLSDRVTEAFF.

V usage is TRBV11-2 and J usage is TRBJ1-5; 9 nucleotides match TRBD1. The CDR3 totals 16 residues. Germline CDR1 reads SGHAT; CDR2 reads FQNNGV. J lost 7 bases, V lost 5 bases, and 12 bases had no gene match. CDR3 loop: CASSLWVTGGWQPQHF. The CDR3 nucleotides are TGTGCCAGCAGCCTCTGGGTTACAGGGGGCTGGCAGCCCCAGCATTTT.

CDR3 bases: TGTGCCAGCAGCAAAGCGCGTCAGGGGGTTGATCAGCCCCAGCATTTT. Translation: CASSKARQGVDQPQHF. The gene calls are TRBV21-1 and TRBJ1-5; TRBD1 is the table's D call, not checked against the DNA. TRBV21-1 is a documented pseudogene. This CDR3 is built from 16 residues.

This sequence joins TRBV6-5 and TRBJ2-5, with D possibly being TRBD2 (6 bases). Between the trimmed V and J ends, which lost 0 bases and 5 bases, there was a span of 13 bases. There are 15 residues in the CDR3. Germline V gene lookup returns CDR1 MNHEY and CDR2 SVGAGI. Here the CDR3 reads CASSYSTRGRETQYF. CDR3 nucleotides: TGTGCCAGCAGTTACTCTACGCGGGGTCGGGAGACCCAGTACTTC.

The chain combines TRBV7-8 with TRBJ2-5; D is possibly TRBD2 (6 bases). V lost 2 bases and J lost 7, with 17 bases in between. Germline V gene lookup returns CDR1 SGHVS and CDR2 FQNEAQ. The CDR3 is 15 residues long. CDR3 bases: TGTGCCAGCAGCTTACCATCCTGGACCGGGAGGACCCAGTACTTC. Its translation: CASSLPSWTGRTQYF.

The chain carries TRBV27 and TRBJ1-1, with 11 bases fitting TRBD1. CDR1 and CDR2 from the germline V gene are MNHEY and SMNVEV (reference sequence). The V segment lost 6 bases and the J segment 6 bases; nucleotides outside the gene matches: 6. This CDR3 is built from 14 residues. The CDR3 spells CASSSPGQGAEAFF. DNA for the CDR3: TGTGCCAGCAGCTCTCCGGGACAGGGGGCTGAAGCTTTCTTT.

This clone was counted a single time. The chain links TRBV7-9 to TRBJ1-1; 9 bases are a match to TRBD1. V shed 5 bases, J shed 5 bases, and the junction held 6 bases outside the gene matches. CDR1 is SEHNR and CDR2 is FQNEAQ in the germline V gene (reference sequence). The CDR3 totals 14 residues. The CDR3 reads CASSGPGQGTEAFF. As DNA, the CDR3 is TGTGCCAGCAGCGGACCGGGACAGGGAACTGAAGCTTTCTTT.

This chain links TRBV7-3 with TRBJ2-1; 12 bases agree with TRBD2. Losses at the gene ends were 3 bases for V and 0 bases for J; bases not matched to a gene: 6. The CDR3 runs 18 residues. Germline values: CDR1 SGHTA, CDR2 FQGTGA. CDR3 coding DNA: TGTGCCAGCAGCTTCCGACTAGCGGGGGCATCCTCCTACAATGAGCAGTTCTTC. Amino acid sequence: CASSFRLAGASSYNEQFF.